Listed below are T cell receptor beta chains from one sample, sequenced in a study of cytomegalovirus exposure and HLA in healthy donors. Some clones are missing from TCRdb's copy, which holds only in-frame ones; the method was immunoSEQ multiplex PCR. The profile covers approximately 160,000 clones, with about 80% appearing a single time and approximately 6.8% taken by the ten largest. Material: PBMCs. All receptors derive from a man aged 25-45 years in good health and CMV-seropositive. Both conserved end residues are part of each CDR3. Fields, in order: D gene, J gene, clone size, V gene, CDR3 DNA, CDR3 protein. A D gene is named only where the DNA matches it firmly. The listing skips clone size in some rows; elsewhere it reads once, few, many or a size class.

>TRBD1|TRBJ2-1|NA|TRBV2
TGTGCCAGTCGGCCCGGCAGGGGGTTCTACAATGAGCAGTTCTTC
CASRPGRGFYNEQFF
>NA|TRBJ1-2|once|TRBV29-1
TGCAGCGTTGAAGATCCTCTCACAGCTAACTATGGCTACACCTTC
CSVEDPLTANYGYTF
>NA|TRBJ2-5|NA|TRBV7-9
TGTTCCAGCAGCTTAGGGCGCGGGACGCCGTACTTC
CSSSLGRGTPYF
>NA|TRBJ2-3|once|TRBV5-6
TGTGCCAGCAGCCAGGAGGTCGGGTCAGATACGCAGTATTTT
CASSQEVGSDTQYF
>NA|TRBJ2-7|NA|TRBV6-6
TGTGCCAGCAGTTACTCGACCCCGGGTGGGTACGAGCAGTACTTC
CASSYSTPGGYEQYF
>NA|TRBJ1-4|NA|TRBV7-9
TGTGCCAGCAGCTTAGTCGGCGGGGGTCGGCGTGAAAAACTGTTTTTT
CASSLVGGGRREKLFF
>NA|TRBJ2-5|NA|TRBV11-2
TGTGCCAGCAGCGTCCCCCGGTTTAGACAAGAGACCCAGTACTTC
CASSVPRFRQETQYF
>NA|TRBJ1-5|NA|TRBV30
TGTGCCTGGAGTGGACAGATCAATCAGCCCCAGCATTTT
CAWSGQINQPQHF
>TRBD1|TRBJ1-4|once|TRBV7-9
TGTGCCAGCAGTCCTGGACAGGGGGCACCAACTAATGAAAAACTGCTTTTT
CASSPGQGAPTNEKLLF
>NA|TRBJ1-1|few|TRBV30
TGTGCCTGGACAGGGTTGAACACTGAAGCTTTCTTT
CAWTGLNTEAFF
>NA|TRBJ1-4|NA|TRBV30
TGTGCCTGGGGAGGTCAAGGCGGTGAAAAACTGTTTTTT
CAWGGQGGEKLFF
>NA|TRBJ1-2|NA|TRBV7-2
TGTGCCAGCAATCAGGAATACCCTCACGAATATGGCTACACCTTC
CASNQEYPHEYGYTF
>TRBD2|TRBJ2-1|NA|TRBV2
TGTGCCAGCAGCTACGGGACTACGGAGTTCTTC
CASSYGTTEFF
>NA|TRBJ2-5|NA|TRBV28
TGTGCCAGCCTGCCGCAGGACAACCAAGAGACCCAGTACTTC
CASLPQDNQETQYF
>NA|TRBJ2-7|NA|TRBV29-1
TGCAGCGTTGGGGACTACGAGCAGTACTTC
CSVGDYEQYF
>NA|TRBJ2-3|NA|TRBV6-4
TGTGCCAGCGGGAAGGGGGAAAACACAGATACGCAGTATTTT
CASGKGENTDTQYF
>NA|TRBJ1-4|NA|TRBV10-3
TGTGCCATCAGTGAGTCTACGTCGGCGGGAGAAAAACTGTTTTTT
CAISESTSAGEKLFF
>TRBD2|TRBJ2-2|NA|TRBV7-6
TGTGCCAGCAGCCCGGGTGGCCTAGCGGGTTCGACCGGGGAGCTGTTTTTT
CASSPGGLAGSTGELFF
>TRBD2|TRBJ2-1|few|TRBV4-1
TGCGCCAGCAGCCAAGATCTTCAGGCGGGAGGTTCCTACAATGAGCAGTTCTTC
CASSQDLQAGGSYNEQFF
>TRBD2|TRBJ2-3|NA|TRBV27
TGTGCCCTGCAGGGTAGCGGGGTACTCACAGATACGCAGTATTTT
CALQGSGVLTDTQYF
>TRBD2|TRBJ2-2|NA|TRBV2
TGTGCCAGCAATTCCCCGACTAGCGGGGGGTCATCCGCGAGCACCGGGGAGCTGTTTTTT
CASNSPTSGGSSASTGELFF
>TRBD1|TRBJ1-4|NA|TRBV4-1
TGCGCCAGCAGCAATACAGGGGCTCGTACTAATGAAAAACTGTTTTTT
CASSNTGARTNEKLFF
>TRBD1|TRBJ1-3|NA|TRBV2
TGTGCCAGCAGACGGGACAGGGCTGAAAACACCATATATTTT
CASRRDRAENTIYF
>TRBD1|TRBJ2-7|NA|TRBV6-6
TGTGCCAGCAGTTACCGGACTTCGACAGGGTCCGAGCAGTACTTC
CASSYRTSTGSEQYF
>TRBD1|TRBJ2-7|NA|TRBV12-5
TGTGCTAGTGGTTTGGCAACACTGAGCGGGACAGGGGGCTACGAGCAGTACTTC
CASGLATLSGTGGYEQYF
>TRBD2|TRBJ2-5|once|TRBV30
TGTGCCTGGACTCCGGGAGGGGTAGAGACCCAGTACTTC
CAWTPGGVETQYF
>NA|TRBJ1-2|few|TRBV15
TGTGCCACCAGCAACCGGGTTGACTATGGCTACACCTTC
CATSNRVDYGYTF
>NA|TRBJ2-2|NA|TRBV19
TGTGCCAGTAGGCCCCCCGGGGGTGGTACCGGGGAGCTGTTTTTT
CASRPPGGGTGELFF
>NA|TRBJ2-3|NA|TRBV27
TGTGCCAGCAGTTTGTGGCGGGCAGGGGGCACAGATACGCAGTATTTT
CASSLWRAGGTDTQYF
>TRBD1|TRBJ2-7|NA|TRBV29-1
TGCAGCGTCGCGGGACAGGGAAACTACGAGCAGTACTTC
CSVAGQGNYEQYF
>TRBD1|TRBJ1-5|NA|TRBV27
TGTGCCAGCAGGCTGCTGGGACAGCCTAGCAATCAGCCCCAGCATTTT
CASRLLGQPSNQPQHF
>NA|TRBJ2-7|NA|TRBV13
TGTGCCAGCAGCTTAGTAACTGGACTCTCCTACGAGCAGTACTTC
CASSLVTGLSYEQYF
>TRBD1|TRBJ2-7|NA|TRBV7-9
TGTGCCAGCAGCATGCGACAGGGTCACGAGCAGTACTTC
CASSMRQGHEQYF
>NA|TRBJ2-7|once|TRBV6-5
TGTGCCAGCTCGAGGTCGGCTGAAACTAACTACGAGCAGTACTTC
CASSRSAETNYEQYF
>TRBD1|TRBJ1-5|NA|TRBV10-3
TGTGCCATCAGCAGGATGGGACAGGGTAATCAGCCCCAGCATTTT
CAISRMGQGNQPQHF
>TRBD2|TRBJ2-7|few|TRBV6-6
TGTGCCAGCAGACCGACGGGACTAGCGGGATCCTACGAGCAGTACTTC
CASRPTGLAGSYEQYF
>NA|TRBJ1-2|NA|TRBV27
TGTGCCAGCAGGGCTCAGGGGCTCTCCTATGGCTACACCTTC
CASRAQGLSYGYTF
>NA|TRBJ2-7|NA|TRBV5-1
TGCGCCAGCAGCTTGTTTGGAGGGTACTCCTACGAGCAGTACTTC
CASSLFGGYSYEQYF
>TRBD2|TRBJ2-7|NA|TRBV28
TGTGCCAGCAGTTTATTAGCGGGAGACGGCGAGCAGTACTTC
CASSLLAGDGEQYF
>NA|TRBJ2-5|once|TRBV11-3
TGTGCCAGCAGCCTCTCTTTCGGAGAAGGAGAGACCCAGTACTTC
CASSLSFGEGETQYF
>NA|TRBJ1-1|NA|TRBV5-1
TGCGCCAGCAGCCAGGTAACGGGACATATGAACACTGAAGCTTTCTTT
CASSQVTGHMNTEAFF
>TRBD2|TRBJ2-5|NA|TRBV7-2
TGTGCCAGCAGCTTAGTTGGCGGGGGGTTCCAAGAGACCCAGTACTTC
CASSLVGGGFQETQYF
>TRBD2|TRBJ2-5|NA|TRBV19
TGTGCCAGTACAGTACGGGGGGGCCAAGAGACCCAGTACTTC
CASTVRGGQETQYF
>NA|TRBJ1-5|NA|TRBV7-2
TGTGCCAGCAGCCTCCCGGGGAATCAGCCCCAGCATTTT
CASSLPGNQPQHF
>TRBD1|TRBJ1-5|NA|TRBV18
TGTGCCAGCTCCCGGACGGGACAGGGTTGGCAGCCCCAGCATTTT
CASSRTGQGWQPQHF
>TRBD2|TRBJ2-1|many|TRBV7-9
TGTGCCAGCAGCTTACGCGTACCTAGCGGGAGCTCCTACAATGAGCAGTTCTTC
CASSLRVPSGSSYNEQFF
>NA|TRBJ2-3|NA|TRBV19
TGTGCCAGTAGTACCCCAGTCCCCCCAGATACGCAGTATTTT
CASSTPVPPDTQYF
>NA|TRBJ1-2|NA|TRBV15
TGTGCCACCAGCAGAGATAGGTCCGGGAACTATGGCTACACCTTC
CATSRDRSGNYGYTF
>TRBD1|TRBJ2-7|NA|TRBV30
TGTGCCTGGAGGGCGTACGGGACAGGGAGAACCTACGAGCAGTACTTC
CAWRAYGTGRTYEQYF
>TRBD2|TRBJ2-5|NA|TRBV27
TGTGCCAGCAGTTCAAGGACTAGCGGGGCACAAGAGACCCAGTACTTC
CASSSRTSGAQETQYF
>NA|TRBJ1-1|NA|TRBV5-8
TGTGCCAGCAGAAATTCGGGAGGTGGAAACACTGAAGCTTTCTTT
CASRNSGGGNTEAFF
>NA|TRBJ1-2|NA|TRBV27
TGTGCCAGCAGTTCCGTAGGGAGGGGCTACACCTTC
CASSSVGRGYTF
>NA|TRBJ1-1|NA|TRBV6-5
TGTGCCAGCAGTTACTCGAGGGTGGCCCTGAACACTGAAGCTTTCTTT
CASSYSRVALNTEAFF
>TRBD2|TRBJ2-7|once|TRBV5-1
TGCGCCAGCAGCCCAAACTTATCCGGAGCGGGAGGCGACGAGCAGTACTTC
CASSPNLSGAGGDEQYF